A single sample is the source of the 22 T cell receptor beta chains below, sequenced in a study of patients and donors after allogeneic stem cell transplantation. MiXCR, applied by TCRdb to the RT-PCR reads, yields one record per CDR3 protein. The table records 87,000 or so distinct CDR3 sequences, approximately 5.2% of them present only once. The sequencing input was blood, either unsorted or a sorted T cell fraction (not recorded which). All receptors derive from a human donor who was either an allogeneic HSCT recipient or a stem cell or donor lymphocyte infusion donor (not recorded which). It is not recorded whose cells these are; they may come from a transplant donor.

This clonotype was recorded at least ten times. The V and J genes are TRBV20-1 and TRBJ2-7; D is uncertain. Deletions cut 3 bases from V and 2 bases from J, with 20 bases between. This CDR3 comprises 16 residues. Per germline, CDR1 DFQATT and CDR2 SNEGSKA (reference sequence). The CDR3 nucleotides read TGCAGTGCTAGCGCCTCGACCGCCGAGGCTGCCTACGAGCAGTACTTC. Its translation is CSASASTAEAAYEQYF.

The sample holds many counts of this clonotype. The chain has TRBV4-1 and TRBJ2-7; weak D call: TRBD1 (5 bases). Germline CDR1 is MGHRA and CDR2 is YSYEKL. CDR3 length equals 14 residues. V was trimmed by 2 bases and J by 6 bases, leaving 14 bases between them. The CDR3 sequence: CASSQKGLLGEQYF. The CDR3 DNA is TGCGCCAGCAGCCAAAAGGGGCTGCTAGGCGAGCAGTACTTC.

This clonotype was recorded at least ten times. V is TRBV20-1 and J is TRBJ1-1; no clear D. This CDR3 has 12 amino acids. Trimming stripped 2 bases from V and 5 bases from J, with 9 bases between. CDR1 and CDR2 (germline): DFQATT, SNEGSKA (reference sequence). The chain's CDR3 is CSARIQRTEAFF. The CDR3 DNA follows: TGCAGTGCTAGAATACAGCGGACTGAAGCTTTCTTT.

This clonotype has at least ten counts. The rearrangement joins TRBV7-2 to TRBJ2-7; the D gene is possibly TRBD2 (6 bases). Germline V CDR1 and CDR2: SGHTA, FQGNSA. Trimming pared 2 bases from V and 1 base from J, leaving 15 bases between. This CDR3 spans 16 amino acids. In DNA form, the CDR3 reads TGTGCCAGCAGCTTATCGCCCCTAGCGTCATCCTACGAGCAGTACTTC. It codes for CASSLSPLASSYEQYF.

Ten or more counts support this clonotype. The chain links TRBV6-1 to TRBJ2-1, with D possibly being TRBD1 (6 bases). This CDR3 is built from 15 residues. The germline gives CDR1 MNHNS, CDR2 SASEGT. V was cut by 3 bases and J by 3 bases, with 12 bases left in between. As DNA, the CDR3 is TGTGCCAGCAGTGACTTGACAGGTTTCTACAATGAGCAGTTCTTC. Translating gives CASSDLTGFYNEQFF.

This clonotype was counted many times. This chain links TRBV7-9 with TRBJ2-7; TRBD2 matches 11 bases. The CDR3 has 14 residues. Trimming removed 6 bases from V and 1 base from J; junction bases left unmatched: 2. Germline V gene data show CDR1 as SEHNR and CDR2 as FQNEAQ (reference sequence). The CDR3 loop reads CASRRTSGSYEQYF. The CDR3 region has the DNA TGTGCCAGCAGAAGGACTAGCGGGTCCTACGAGCAGTACTTC. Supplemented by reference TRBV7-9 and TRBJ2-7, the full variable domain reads DTGVSQNPRHKITKRGQNVTFRCDPISEHNRLYWYRQTLGQGPEFLTYFQNEAQLEKSRLLSDRFSAERPKGSFSTLEIQRTEQGDSAMYLCASRRTSGSYEQYFGPGTRLTVT.

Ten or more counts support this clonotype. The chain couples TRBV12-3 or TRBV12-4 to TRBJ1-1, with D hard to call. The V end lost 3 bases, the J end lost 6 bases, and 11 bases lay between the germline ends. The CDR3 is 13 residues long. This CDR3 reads CASSLAVAPEAFF. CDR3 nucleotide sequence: TGTGCCAGCAGTTTGGCGGTGGCCCCTGAAGCTTTCTTT.

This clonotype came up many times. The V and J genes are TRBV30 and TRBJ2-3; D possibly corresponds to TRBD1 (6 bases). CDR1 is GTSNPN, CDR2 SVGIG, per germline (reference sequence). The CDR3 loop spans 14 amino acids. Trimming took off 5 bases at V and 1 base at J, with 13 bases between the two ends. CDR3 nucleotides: TGTGCCTGGGTGGTACAGGGAGGCACAGATACGCAGTATTTT. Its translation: CAWVVQGGTDTQYF.

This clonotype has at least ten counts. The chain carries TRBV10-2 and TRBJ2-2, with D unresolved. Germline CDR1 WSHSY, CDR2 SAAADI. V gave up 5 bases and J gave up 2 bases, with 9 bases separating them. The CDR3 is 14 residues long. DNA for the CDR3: TGCGCCAGCAGTACCGGAGTCAACACCGGGGAGCTGTTTTTT. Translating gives CASSTGVNTGELFF.

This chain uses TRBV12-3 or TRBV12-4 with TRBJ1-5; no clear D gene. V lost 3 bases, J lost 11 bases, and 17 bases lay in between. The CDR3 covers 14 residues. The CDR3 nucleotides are TGTGCCAGCAGTTTTAGGGCAGGCTACGTCTCCCAGCATTTT. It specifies CASSFRAGYVSQHF.

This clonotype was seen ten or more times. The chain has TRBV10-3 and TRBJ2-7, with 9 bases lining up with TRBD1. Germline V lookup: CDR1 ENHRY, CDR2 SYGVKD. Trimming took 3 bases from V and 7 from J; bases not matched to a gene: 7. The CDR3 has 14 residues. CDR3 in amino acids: CAISDQTGGIEQYF. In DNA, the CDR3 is TGTGCCATCAGTGACCAGACAGGGGGAATTGAGCAGTACTTC.

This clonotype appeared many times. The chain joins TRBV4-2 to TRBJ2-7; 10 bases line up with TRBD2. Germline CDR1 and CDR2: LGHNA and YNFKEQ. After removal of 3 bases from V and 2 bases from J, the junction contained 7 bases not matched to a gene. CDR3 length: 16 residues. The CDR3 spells CASSQLSGGLTYEQYF. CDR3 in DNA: TGTGCCAGCAGCCAGCTTAGCGGGGGGTTGACCTACGAGCAGTACTTC.

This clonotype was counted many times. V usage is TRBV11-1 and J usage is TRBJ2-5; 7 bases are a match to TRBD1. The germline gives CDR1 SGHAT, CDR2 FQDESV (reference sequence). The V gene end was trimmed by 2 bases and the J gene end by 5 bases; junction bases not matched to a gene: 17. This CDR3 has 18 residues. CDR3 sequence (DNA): TGTGCCAGCAGCTTAAGAGGAGGCCAACTTAGACAGGGTGAGACCCAGTACTTC. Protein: CASSLRGGQLRQGETQYF.

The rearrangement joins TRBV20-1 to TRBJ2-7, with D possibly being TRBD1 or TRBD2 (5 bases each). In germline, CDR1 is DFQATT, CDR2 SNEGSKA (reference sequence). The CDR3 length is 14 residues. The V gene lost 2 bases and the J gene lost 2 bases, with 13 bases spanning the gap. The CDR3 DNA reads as TGCAGTGCTAGATCCGGGACGGCTACCTACGAGCAGTACTTC. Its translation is CSARSGTATYEQYF.

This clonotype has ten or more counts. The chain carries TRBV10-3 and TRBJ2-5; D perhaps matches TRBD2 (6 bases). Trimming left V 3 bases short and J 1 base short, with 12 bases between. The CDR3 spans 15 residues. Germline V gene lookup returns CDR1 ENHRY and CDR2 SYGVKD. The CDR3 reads CAISDIGGGQETQYF. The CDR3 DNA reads TGTGCCATCAGTGATATTGGGGGAGGCCAAGAGACCCAGTACTTC.

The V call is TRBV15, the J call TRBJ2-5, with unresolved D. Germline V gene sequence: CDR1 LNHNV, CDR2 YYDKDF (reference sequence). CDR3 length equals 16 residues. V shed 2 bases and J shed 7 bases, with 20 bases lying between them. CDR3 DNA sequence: TGTGCCACCAGCAGACTCTCGCCGCGGCAGCCCGGGACCCAGTACTTC. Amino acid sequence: CATSRLSPRQPGTQYF.

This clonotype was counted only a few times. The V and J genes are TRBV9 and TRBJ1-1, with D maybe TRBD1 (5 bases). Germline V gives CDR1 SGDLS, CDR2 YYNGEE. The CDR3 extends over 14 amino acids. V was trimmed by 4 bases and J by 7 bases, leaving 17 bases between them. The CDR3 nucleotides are TGTGCCAGCAGCCGTGAAATGACGGGGCGTGAAGCTTTCTTT. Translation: CASSREMTGREAFF.

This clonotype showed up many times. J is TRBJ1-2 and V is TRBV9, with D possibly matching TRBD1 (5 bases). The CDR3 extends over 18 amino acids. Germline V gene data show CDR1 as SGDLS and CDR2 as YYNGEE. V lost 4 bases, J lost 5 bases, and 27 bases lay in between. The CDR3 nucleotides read TGTGCCAGCAGCTACCTTACATATGAGAGGGGATCGGGGTATGGCTACACCTTC. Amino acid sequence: CASSYLTYERGSGYGYTF.

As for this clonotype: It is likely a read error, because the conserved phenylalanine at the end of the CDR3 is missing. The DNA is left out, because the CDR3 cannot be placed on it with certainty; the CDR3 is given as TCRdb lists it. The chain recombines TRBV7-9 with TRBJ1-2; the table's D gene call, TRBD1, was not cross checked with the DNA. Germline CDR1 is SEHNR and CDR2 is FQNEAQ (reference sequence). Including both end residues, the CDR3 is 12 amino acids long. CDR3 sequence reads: CASSPAGDRPLV.

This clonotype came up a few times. This chain's CDR3 is CASTGLAGEETQYF. The CDR3 DNA follows: TGTGCCAGCACTGGACTAGCGGGAGAGGAGACCCAGTACTTC. The chain carries TRBV3-1 and TRBJ2-5; TRBD2 matches at 13 bases. V lost 7 bases to trimming and J lost 5 bases; unmatched junction nucleotides: 4. The germline gives CDR1 LGHDT, CDR2 YNNKEL (reference sequence). CDR3 size: 14 residues.

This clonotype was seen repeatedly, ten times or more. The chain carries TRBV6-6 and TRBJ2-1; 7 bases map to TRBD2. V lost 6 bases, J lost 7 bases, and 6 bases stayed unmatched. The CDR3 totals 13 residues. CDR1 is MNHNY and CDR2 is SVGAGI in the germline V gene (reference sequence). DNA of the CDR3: TGTGCCAGCAGGGGCGGGGGTGGGAATGAGCAGTTCTTC. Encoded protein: CASRGGGGNEQFF.

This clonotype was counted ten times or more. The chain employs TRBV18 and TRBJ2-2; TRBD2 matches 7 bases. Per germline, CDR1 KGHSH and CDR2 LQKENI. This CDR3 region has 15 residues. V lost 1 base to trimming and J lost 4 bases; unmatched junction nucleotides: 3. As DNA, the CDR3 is TGTGCCAGCTCACCACTGGGGACTACCACCGGGGAGCTGTTTTTT. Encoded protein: CASSPLGTTTGELFF.